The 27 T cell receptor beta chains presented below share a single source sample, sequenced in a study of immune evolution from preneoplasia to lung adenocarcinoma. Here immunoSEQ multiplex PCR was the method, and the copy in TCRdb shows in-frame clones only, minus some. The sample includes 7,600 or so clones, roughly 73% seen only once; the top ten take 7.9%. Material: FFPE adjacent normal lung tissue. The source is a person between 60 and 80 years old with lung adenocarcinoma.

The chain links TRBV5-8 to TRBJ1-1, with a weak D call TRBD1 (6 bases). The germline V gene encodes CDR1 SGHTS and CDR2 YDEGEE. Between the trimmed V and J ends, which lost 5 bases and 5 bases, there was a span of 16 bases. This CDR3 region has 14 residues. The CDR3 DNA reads TGTGCCAGCAGTCTCAAAGGGGGAGGAACTGAAGCTTTCTTT. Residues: CASSLKGGGTEAFF.

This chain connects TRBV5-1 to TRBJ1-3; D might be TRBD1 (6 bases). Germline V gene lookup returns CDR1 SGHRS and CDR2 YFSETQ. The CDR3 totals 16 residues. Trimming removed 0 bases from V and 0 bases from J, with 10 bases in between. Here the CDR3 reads CASSLAGQYSGNTIYF. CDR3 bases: TGCGCCAGCAGCTTGGCCGGACAGTACTCTGGAAACACCATATATTTT.

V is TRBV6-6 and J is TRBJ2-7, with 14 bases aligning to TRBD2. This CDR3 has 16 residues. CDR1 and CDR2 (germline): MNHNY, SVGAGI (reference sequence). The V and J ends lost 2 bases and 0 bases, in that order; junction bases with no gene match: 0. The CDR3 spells CASSYGTSGSSYEQYF. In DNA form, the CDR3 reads TGTGCCAGCAGTTACGGGACTAGCGGGAGCTCCTACGAGCAGTACTTC.

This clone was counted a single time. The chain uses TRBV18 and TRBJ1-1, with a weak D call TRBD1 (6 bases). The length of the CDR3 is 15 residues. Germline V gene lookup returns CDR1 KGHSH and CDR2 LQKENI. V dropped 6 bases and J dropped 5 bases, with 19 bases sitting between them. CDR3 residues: CASSTGITPTTEAFF. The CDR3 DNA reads TGTGCCAGCTCTACAGGGATCACTCCGACTACTGAAGCTTTCTTT.

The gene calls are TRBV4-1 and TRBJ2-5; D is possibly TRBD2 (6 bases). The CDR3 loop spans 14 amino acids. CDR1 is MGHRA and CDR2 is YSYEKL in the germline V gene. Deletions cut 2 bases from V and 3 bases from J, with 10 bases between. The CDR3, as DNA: TGCGCCAGCAGCCAACGGGAGACGGAAGAGACCCAGTACTTC. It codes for CASSQRETEETQYF.

CDR3 in amino acids: CASSYQSRVSYNEQFF. The CDR3 DNA sequence: TGTGCCAGCAGTTACCAGAGCCGGGTCTCCTACAATGAGCAGTTCTTC. The chain has TRBV6-5 and TRBJ2-1, with D uncertain. Germline values: CDR1 MNHEY, CDR2 SVGAGI. Trimming pared 2 bases from V and 0 bases from J, leaving 11 bases between. The CDR3 runs to 16 residues.

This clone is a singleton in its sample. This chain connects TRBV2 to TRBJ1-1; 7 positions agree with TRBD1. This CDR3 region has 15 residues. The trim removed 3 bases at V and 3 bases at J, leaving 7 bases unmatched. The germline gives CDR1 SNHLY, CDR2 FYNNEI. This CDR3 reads CASSEAGGEDTEAFF. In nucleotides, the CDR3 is TGTGCCAGCAGTGAGGCAGGGGGAGAGGACACTGAAGCTTTCTTT. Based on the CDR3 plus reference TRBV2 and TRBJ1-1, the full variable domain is EPEVTQTPSHQVTQMGQEVILRCVPISNHLYFYWYRQILGQKVEFLVSFYNNEISEKSEIFDDQFSVERPDGSNFTLKIRSTKLEDSAMYFCASSEAGGEDTEAFFGQGTRLTVV.

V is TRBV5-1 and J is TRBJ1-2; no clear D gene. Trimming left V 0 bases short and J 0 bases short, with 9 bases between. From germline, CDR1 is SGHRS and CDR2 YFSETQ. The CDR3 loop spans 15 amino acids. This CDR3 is CASSLAPVSNYGYTF. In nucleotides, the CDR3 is TGCGCCAGCAGCTTGGCTCCAGTCTCTAACTATGGCTACACCTTC.

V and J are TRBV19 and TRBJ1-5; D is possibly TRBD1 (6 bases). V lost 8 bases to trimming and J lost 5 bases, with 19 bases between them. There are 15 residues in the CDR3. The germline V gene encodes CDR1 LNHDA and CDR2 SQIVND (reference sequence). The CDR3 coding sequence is TGTGCCAGTTCGTTACAGGGAGGGGTGCATCAGCCCCAGCATTTT. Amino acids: CASSLQGGVHQPQHF.

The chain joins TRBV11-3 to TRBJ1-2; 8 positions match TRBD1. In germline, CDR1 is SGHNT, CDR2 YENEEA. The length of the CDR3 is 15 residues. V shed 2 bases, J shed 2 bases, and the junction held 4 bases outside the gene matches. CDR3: CASSLRNRGNYGYTF. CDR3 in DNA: TGTGCCAGCAGCTTAAGAAACAGGGGGAACTATGGCTACACCTTC.

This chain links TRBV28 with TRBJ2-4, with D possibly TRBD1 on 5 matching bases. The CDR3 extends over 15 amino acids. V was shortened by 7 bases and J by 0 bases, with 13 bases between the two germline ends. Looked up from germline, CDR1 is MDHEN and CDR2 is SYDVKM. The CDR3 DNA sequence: TGTGCCAGCACTTCGGAAGGGGAAGCCAAAAACATTCAGTACTTC. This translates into CASTSEGEAKNIQYF.

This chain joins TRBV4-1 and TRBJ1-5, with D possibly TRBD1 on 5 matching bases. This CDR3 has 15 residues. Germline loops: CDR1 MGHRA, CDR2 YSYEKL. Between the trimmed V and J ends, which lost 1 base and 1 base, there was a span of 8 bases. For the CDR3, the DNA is TGCGCCAGCAGCCAAGGGGGGGGGAGCAATCAGCCCCAGCATTTT. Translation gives CASSQGGGSNQPQHF.

In DNA form, the CDR3 reads TGCGCCAGCAACGGGACAGGGACTTACGAGCAGTACTTC. Translated, it gives CASNGTGTYEQYF. The chain carries TRBV23-1 and TRBJ2-7; 9 bases agree with TRBD1. TRBV23-1 is placed among ORFs of uncertain function. The CDR3 spans 13 residues. V gave up 7 bases and J gave up 4 bases; unmatched junction bases: 5.

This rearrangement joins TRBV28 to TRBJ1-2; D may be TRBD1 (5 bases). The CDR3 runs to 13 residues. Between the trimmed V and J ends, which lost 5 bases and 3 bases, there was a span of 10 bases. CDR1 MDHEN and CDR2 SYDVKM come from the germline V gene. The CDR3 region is CASSPGTHYGYTF. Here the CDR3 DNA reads TGTGCCAGCAGTCCCGGGACTCACTATGGCTACACCTTC.

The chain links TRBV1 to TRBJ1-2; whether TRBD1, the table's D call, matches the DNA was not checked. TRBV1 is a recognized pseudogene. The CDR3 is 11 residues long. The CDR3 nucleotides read TGCACCAGCAGGGGGCATCATGGCTACACCTTC. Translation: CTSRGHHGYTF.

The CDR3 loop is CAISAYGAENEKLFF. Written as DNA, the CDR3 is TGTGCCATCAGTGCGTACGGGGCAGAGAATGAAAAACTGTTTTTT. The rearrangement links TRBV10-3 to TRBJ1-4, with D tentatively TRBD1 (5 bases). This CDR3 is built from 15 residues. V lost 4 bases to trimming and J lost 5 bases, with 14 bases between them. The germline V gene has CDR1 ENHRY and CDR2 SYGVKD.

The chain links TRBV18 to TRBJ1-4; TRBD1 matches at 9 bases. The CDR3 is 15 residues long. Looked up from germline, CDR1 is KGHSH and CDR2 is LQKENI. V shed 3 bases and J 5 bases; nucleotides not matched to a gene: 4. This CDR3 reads CASSPYGTGNEKLFF. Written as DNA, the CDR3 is TGTGCCAGCTCACCCTACGGGACAGGGAATGAAAAACTGTTTTTT. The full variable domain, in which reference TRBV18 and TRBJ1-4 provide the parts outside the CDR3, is NAGVMQNPRHLVRRRGQEARLRCSPMKGHSHVYWYRQLPEEGLKFMVYLQKENIIDESGMPKERFSAEFPKEGPSILRIQQVVRGDSAAYFCASSPYGTGNEKLFFGSGTQLSVL.

The CDR3 nucleotides read TGTGCCAGCAGCGGGAACAATGAGCAGTTCTTC. It codes for CASSGNNEQFF. The chain uses TRBV9 and TRBJ2-1; D is uncertain. Trimming stripped 3 bases from V and 5 bases from J, with 3 bases between. This CDR3 has 11 residues. Germline CDR1 is SGDLS and CDR2 is YYNGEE.

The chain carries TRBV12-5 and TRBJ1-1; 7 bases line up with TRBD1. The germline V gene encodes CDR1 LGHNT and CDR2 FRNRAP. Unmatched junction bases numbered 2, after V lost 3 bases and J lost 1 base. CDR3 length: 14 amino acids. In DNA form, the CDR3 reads TGTGCTAGTGGTTTTGGGGACAGGAACACTGAAGCTTTCTTT. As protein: CASGFGDRNTEAFF.

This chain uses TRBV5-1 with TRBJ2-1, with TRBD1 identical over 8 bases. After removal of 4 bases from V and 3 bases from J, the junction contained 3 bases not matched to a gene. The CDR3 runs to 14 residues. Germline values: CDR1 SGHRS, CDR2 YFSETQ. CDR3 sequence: CASSRGQDYNEQFF. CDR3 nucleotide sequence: TGCGCCAGCAGCAGGGGACAGGACTACAATGAGCAGTTCTTC.

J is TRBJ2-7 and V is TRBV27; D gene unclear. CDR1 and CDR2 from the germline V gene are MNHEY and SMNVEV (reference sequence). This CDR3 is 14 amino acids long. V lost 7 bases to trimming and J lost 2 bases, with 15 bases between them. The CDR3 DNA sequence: TGTGCCAGCACATATCTCGGGCGGCCCTACGAGCAGTACTTC. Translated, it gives CASTYLGRPYEQYF.

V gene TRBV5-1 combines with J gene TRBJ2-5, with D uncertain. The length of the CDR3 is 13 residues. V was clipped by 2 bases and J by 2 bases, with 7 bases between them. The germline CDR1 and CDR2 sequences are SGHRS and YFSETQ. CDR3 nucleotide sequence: TGCGCCAGCAGCTTCGGCCAACAAGAGACCCAGTACTTC. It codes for CASSFGQQETQYF.

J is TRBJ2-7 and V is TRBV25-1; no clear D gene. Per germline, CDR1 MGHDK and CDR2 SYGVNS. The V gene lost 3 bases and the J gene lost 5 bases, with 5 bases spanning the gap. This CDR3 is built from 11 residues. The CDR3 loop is CASSETHEQYF. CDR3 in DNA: TGTGCCAGCAGTGAGACCCACGAGCAGTACTTC.

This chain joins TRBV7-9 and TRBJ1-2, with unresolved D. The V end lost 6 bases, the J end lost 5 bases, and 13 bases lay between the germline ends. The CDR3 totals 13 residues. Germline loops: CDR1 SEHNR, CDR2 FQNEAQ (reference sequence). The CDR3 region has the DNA TGTGCCAGCAGTTATAACGCTCGATATGGCTACACCTTC. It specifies CASSYNARYGYTF.

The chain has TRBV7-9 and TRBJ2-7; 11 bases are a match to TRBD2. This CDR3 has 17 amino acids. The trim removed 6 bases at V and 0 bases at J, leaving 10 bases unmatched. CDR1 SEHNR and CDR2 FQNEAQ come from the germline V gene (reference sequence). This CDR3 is CASRPFGLAGGSYEQYF. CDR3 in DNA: TGTGCCAGCAGACCCTTCGGCCTAGCGGGGGGCTCCTACGAGCAGTACTTC. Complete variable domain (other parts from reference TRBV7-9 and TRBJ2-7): DTGVSQNPRHKITKRGQNVTFRCDPISEHNRLYWYRQTLGQGPEFLTYFQNEAQLEKSRLLSDRFSAERPKGSFSTLEIQRTEQGDSAMYLCASRPFGLAGGSYEQYFGPGTRLTVT.

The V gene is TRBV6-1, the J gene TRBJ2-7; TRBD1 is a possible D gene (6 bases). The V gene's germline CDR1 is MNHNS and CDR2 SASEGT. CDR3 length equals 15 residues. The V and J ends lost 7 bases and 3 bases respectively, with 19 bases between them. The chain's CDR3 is CASIPGYRAYYEQYF. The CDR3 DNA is TGTGCCAGCATTCCCGGGTACAGGGCCTACTACGAGCAGTACTTC.

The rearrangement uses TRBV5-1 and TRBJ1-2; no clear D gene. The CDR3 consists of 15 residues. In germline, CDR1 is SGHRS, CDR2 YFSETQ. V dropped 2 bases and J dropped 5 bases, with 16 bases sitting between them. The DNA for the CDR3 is TGCGCCAGCAGCTTTTCCGGACCTCAGCCTTATGGCTACACCTTC. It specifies CASSFSGPQPYGYTF. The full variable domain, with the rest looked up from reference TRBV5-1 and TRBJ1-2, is KAGVTQTPRYLIKTRGQQVTLSCSPISGHRSVSWYQQTPGQGLQFLFEYFSETQRNKGNFPGRFSGRQFSNSRSEMNVSTLELGDSALYLCASSFSGPQPYGYTFGSGTRLTVV.